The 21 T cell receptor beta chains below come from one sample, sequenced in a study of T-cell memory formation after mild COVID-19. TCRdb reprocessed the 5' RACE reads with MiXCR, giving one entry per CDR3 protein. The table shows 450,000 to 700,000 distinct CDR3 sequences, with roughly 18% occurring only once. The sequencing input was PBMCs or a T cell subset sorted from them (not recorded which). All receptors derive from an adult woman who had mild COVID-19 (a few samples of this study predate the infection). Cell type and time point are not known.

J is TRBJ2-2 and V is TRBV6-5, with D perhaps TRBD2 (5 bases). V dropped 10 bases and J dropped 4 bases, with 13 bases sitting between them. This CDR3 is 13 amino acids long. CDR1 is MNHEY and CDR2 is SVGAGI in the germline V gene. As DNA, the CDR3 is TGTGCCAACGGGGAAGGGATCACCGGGGAGCTGTTTTTT. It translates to CANGEGITGELFF.

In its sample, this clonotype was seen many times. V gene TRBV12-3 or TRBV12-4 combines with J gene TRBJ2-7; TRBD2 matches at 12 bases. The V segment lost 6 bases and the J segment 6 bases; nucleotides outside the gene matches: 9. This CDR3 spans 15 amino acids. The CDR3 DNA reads TGTGCCAGCAGCAAAACGACTAGCGGGAGCTCCGAGCAGTACTTC. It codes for CASSKTTSGSSEQYF.

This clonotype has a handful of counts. As DNA, the CDR3 is TGCGCCAGCAGCTTGGCCTTAAACGGGGACAATGAGCAGTTCTTC. This encodes CASSLALNGDNEQFF. This chain connects TRBV5-1 to TRBJ2-1, with a possible D match to TRBD2 (5 bases). Germline values: CDR1 SGHRS, CDR2 YFSETQ. The V end lost 0 bases, the J end lost 5 bases, and 12 bases lay between the germline ends. The CDR3 covers 15 residues.

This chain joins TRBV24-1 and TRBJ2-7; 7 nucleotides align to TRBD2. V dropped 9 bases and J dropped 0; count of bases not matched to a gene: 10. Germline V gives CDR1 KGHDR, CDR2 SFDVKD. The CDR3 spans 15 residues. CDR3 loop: CATSPAGVSSYEQYF. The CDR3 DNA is TGTGCCACCTCTCCCGCGGGGGTTAGCTCCTACGAGCAGTACTTC.

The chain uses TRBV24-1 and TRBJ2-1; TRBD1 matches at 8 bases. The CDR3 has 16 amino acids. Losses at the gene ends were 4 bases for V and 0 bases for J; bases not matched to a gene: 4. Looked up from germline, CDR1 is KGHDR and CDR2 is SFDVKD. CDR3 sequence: CATSDRGQASYNEQFF. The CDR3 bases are TGTGCCACCAGTGACCGGGGACAGGCCTCCTACAATGAGCAGTTCTTC.

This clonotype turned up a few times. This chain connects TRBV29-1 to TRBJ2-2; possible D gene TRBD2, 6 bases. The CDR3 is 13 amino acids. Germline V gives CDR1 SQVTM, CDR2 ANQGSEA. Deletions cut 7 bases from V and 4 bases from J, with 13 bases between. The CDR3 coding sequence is TGCAGCGGTCGATTCGGGAGCACCGGGGAGCTGTTTTTT. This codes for CSGRFGSTGELFF.

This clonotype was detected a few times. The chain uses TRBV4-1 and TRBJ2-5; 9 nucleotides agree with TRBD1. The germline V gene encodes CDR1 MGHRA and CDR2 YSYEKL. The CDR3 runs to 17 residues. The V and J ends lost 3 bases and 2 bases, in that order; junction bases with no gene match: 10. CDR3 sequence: CASSQFFSTGGQETQYF. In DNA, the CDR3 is TGCGCCAGCAGCCAGTTCTTTTCGACAGGGGGGCAAGAGACCCAGTACTTC.

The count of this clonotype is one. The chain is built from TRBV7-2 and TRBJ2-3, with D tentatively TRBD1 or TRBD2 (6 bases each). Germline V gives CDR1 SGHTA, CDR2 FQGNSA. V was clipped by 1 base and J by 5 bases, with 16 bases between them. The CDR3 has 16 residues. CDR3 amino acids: CASSLGGIGGIDTQYF. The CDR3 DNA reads TGTGCCAGCAGCTTAGGGGGGATCGGGGGCATAGATACGCAGTATTTT.

The CDR3 region is CASSPVLALRSGSSQYF. CDR3 in DNA: TGTGCCAGCTCACCAGTACTAGCGCTGCGATCGGGGTCGAGTCAGTACTTC. The genes are TRBV18 and TRBJ2-4; 7 positions match TRBD2. Germline loops: CDR1 KGHSH, CDR2 LQKENI. V was pared by 2 bases and J by 12 bases, with 19 bases of the junction left unmatched. The CDR3 runs 17 residues.

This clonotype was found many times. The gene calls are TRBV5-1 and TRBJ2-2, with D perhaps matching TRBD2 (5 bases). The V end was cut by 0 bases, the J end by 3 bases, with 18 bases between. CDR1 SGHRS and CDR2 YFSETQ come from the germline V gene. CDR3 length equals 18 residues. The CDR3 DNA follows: TGCGCCAGCAGCTTGGCTCCCACCCTAGCAGGCTACACCGGGGAGCTGTTTTTT. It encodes CASSLAPTLAGYTGELFF.

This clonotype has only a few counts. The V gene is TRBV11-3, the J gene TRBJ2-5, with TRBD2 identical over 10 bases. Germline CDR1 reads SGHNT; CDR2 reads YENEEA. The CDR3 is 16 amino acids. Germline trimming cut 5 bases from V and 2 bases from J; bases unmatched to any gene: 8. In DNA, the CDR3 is TGTGCCAGCAGCCCCGGACTAGCGGAGGGTCAAGAGACCCAGTACTTC. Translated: CASSPGLAEGQETQYF.

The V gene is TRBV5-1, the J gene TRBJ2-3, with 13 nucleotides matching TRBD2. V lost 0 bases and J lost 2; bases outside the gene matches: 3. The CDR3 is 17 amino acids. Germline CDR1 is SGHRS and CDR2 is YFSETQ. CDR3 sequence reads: CASSLGGTSGVTDTQYF. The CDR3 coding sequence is TGCGCCAGCAGCTTGGGTGGGACTAGCGGGGTCACAGATACGCAGTATTTT.

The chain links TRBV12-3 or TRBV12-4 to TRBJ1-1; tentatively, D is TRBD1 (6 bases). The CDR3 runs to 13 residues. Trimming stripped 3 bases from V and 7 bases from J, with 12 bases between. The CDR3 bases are TGTGCCAGCAGTTTTTGGGGGCCAATTGAAGCTTTCTTT. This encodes CASSFWGPIEAFF.

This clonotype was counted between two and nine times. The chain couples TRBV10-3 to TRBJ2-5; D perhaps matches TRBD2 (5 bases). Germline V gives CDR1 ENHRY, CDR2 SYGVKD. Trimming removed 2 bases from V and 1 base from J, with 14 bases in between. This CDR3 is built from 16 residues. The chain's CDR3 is CAISEGEGGIQETQYF. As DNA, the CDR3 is TGTGCCATCAGTGAGGGGGAAGGAGGTATCCAAGAGACCCAGTACTTC.

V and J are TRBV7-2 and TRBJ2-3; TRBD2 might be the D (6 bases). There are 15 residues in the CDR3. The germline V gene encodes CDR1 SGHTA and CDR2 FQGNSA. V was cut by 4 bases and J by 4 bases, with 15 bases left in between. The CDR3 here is CASSWGWTNADTQYF. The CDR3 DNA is TGTGCCAGCAGCTGGGGATGGACTAACGCAGATACGCAGTATTTT.

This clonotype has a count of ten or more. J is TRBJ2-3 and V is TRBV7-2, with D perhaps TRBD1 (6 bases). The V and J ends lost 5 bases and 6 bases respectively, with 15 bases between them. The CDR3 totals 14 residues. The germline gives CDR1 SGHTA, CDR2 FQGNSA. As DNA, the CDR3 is TGTGCCAGCAGCCGGGACATCGTTGTGGATACGCAGTATTTT. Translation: CASSRDIVVDTQYF. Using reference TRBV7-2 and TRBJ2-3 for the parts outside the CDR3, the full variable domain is GAGVSQSPSNKVTEKGKDVELRCDPISGHTALYWYRQSLGQGLEFLIYFQGNSAPDKSGLPSDRFSAERTGGSVSTLTIQRTQQEDSAVYLCASSRDIVVDTQYFGPGTRLTVL.

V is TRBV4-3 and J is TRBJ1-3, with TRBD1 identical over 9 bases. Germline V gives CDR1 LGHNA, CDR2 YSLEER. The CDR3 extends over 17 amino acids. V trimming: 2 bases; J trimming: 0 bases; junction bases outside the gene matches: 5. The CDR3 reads CASSQTTGGGSGNTIYF. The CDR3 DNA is TGCGCCAGCAGCCAAACGACAGGGGGAGGCTCTGGAAACACCATATATTTT.

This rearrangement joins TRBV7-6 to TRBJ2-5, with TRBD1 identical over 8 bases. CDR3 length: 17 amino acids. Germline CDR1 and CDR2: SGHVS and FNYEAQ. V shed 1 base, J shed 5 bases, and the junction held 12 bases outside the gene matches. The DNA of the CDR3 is TGTGCCAGCAGCTTAGTAGGGGGACAGGCAATAGGCGAGACCCAGTACTTC. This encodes CASSLVGGQAIGETQYF. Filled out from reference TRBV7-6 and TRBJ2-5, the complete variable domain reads GAGVSQSPRYKVTKRGQDVALRCDPISGHVSLYWYRQALGQGPEFLTYFNYEAQQDKSGLPNDRFSAERPEGSISTLTIQRTEQRDSAMYRCASSLVGGQAIGETQYFGPGTRLLVL.

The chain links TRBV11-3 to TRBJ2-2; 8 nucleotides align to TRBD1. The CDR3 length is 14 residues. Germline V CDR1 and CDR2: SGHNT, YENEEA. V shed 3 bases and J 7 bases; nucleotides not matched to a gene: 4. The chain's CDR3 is CASSFGQGHGELFF. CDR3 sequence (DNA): TGTGCCAGCAGCTTCGGACAGGGCCACGGGGAGCTGTTTTTT. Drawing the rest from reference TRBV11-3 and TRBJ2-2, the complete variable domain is EAGVVQSPRYKIIEKKQPVAFWCNPISGHNTLYWYLQNLGQGPELLIRYENEEAVDDSQLPKDRFSAERLKGVDSTLKIQPAELGDSAVYLCASSFGQGHGELFFGEGSRLTVL.

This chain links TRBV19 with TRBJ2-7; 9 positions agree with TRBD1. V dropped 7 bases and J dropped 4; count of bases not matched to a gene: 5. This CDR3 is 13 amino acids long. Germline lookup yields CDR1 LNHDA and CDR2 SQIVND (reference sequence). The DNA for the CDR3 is TGTGCCAGTACTAGGGGGACAGGGTACGAGCAGTACTTC. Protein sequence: CASTRGTGYEQYF.

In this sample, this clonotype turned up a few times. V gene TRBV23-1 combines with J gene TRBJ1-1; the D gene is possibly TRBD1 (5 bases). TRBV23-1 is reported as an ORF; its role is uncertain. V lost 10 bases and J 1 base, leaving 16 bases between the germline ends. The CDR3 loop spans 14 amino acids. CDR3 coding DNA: TGCGCCATAACGAAATCCGGGGGGAACACTGAAGCTTTCTTT. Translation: CAITKSGGNTEAFF.